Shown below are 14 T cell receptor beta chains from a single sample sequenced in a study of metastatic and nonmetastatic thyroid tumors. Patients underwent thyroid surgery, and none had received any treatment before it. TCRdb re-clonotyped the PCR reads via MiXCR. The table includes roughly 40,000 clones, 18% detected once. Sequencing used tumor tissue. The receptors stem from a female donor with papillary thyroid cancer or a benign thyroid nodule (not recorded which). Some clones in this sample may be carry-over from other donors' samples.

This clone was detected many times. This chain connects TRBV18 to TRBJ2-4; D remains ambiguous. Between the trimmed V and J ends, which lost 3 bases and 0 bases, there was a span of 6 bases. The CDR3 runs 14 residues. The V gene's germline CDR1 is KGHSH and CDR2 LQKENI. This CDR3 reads CASSPKEAKNIQYF. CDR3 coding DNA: TGTGCCAGCTCACCTAAGGAAGCCAAAAACATTCAGTACTTC.

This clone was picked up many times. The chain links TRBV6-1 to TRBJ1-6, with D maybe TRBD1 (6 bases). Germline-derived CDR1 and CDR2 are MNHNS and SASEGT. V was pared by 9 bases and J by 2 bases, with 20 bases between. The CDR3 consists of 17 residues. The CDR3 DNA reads TGTGCCAGTTTCATAGGGGGATTAGGGGCCTATAATTCACCCCTCCACTTT. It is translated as CASFIGGLGAYNSPLHF.

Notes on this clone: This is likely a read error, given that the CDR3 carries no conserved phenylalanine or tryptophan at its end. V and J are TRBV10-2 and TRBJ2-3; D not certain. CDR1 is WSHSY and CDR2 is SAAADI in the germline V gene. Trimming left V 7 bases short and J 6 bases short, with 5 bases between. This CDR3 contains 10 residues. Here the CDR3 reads CASNGDTQYS. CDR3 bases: TGCGCCAGCAACGGTGATACGCAGTATTCT.

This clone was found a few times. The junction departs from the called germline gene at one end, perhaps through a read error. CDR3: CASRHSRESRQENQYF. CDR3 nucleotides: TGTGCCAGCAGACACTCCAGGGAATCGAGACAAGAGAACCAGTACTTC. V usage is TRBV28 and J usage is TRBJ2-5; TRBD1 might be the D (5 bases). CDR3 length: 16 residues. CDR1 and CDR2 from the germline V gene are MDHEN and SYDVKM.

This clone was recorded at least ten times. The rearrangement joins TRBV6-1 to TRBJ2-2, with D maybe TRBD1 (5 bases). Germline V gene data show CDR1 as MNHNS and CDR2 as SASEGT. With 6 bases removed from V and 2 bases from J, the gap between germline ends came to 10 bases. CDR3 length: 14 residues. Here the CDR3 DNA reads TGTGCCAGCAGCGACAGTCGAAACACCGGGGAGCTGTTTTTT. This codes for CASSDSRNTGELFF.

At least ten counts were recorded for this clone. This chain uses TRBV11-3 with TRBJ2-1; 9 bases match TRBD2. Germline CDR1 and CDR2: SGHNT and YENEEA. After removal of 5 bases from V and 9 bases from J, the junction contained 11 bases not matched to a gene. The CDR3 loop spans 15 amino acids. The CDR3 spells CASSAWERGVFEQFF. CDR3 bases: TGTGCCAGCAGCGCCTGGGAGCGGGGGGTCTTTGAGCAGTTCTTC.

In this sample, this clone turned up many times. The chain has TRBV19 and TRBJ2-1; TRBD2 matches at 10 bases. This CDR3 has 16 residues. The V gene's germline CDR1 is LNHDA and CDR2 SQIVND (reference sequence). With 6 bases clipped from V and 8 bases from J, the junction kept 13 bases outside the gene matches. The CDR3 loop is CASSRIYSGRGHEQFF. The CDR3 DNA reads TGTGCCAGTAGCCGTATTTACAGCGGGAGGGGGCATGAGCAGTTCTTC.

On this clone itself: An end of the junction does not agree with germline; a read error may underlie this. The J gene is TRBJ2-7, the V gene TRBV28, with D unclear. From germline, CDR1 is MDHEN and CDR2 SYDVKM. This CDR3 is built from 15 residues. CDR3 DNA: TGTGCCAGCAGTTTAAGTACACCGATATCCTGCGAGCAGTACTTC. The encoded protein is CASSLSTPISCEQYF.

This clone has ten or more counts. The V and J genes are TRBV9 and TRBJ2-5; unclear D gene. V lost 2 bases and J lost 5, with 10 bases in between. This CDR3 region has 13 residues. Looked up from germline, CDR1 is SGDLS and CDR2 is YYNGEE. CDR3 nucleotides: TGTGCCAGCAGCGTGGCCCCCAGCGAGACCCAGTACTTC. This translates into CASSVAPSETQYF. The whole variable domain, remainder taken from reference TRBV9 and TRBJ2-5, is DSGVTQTPKHLITATGQRVTLRCSPRSGDLSVYWYQQSLDQGLQFLIQYYNGEERAKGNILERFSAQQFPDLHSELNLSSLELGDSALYFCASSVAPSETQYFGPGTRLLVL.

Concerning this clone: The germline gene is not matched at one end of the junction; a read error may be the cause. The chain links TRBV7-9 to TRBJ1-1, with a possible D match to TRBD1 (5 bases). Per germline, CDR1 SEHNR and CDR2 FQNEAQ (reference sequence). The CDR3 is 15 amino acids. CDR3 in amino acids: CASSPGGVVNTEAFF. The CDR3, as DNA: TGTGCCAGCAGCCCCGGGGGGGTGGTAAACACTGAAGCTTTCTTC.

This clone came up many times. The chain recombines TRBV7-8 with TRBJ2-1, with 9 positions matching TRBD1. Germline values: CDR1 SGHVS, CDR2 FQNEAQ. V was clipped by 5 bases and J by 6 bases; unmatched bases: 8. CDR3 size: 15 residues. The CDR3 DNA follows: TGTGCCAGCAGCGCTCGGACAGGGGACTTCAATGAGCAGTTCTTC. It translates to CASSARTGDFNEQFF.

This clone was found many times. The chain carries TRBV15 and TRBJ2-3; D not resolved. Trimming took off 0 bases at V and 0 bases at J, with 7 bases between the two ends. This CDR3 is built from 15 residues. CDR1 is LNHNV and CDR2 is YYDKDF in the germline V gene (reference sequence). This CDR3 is CATSRDAASTDTQYF. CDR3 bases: TGTGCCACCAGCAGAGACGCGGCTAGCACAGATACGCAGTATTTT.

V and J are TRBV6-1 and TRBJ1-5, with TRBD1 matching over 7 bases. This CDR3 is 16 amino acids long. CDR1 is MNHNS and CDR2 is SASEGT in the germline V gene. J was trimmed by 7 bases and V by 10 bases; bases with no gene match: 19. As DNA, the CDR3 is TGTGCCATCAAGGCCCTCGCGACAGGGTTAGGGCAGCCCCAGCATTTT. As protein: CAIKALATGLGQPQHF.

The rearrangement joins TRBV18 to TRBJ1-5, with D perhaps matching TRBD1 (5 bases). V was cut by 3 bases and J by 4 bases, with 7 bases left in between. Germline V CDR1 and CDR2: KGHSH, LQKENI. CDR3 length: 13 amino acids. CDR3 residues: CASSPGENQPQHF. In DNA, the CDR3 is TGTGCCAGCTCACCGGGGGAGAATCAGCCCCAGCATTTT.